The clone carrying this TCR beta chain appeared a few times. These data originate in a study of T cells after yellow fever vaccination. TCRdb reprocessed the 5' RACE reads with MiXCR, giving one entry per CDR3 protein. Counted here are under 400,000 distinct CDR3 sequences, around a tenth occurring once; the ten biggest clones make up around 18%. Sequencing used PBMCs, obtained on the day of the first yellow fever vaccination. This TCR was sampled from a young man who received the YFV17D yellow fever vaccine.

The CDR3 reads CASSAQGMNTEAFF. CDR3 nucleotides: TGTGCCAGCAGTGCCCAGGGTATGAACACTGAAGCTTTCTTT. The genes are TRBV6-1 and TRBJ1-1; TRBD1 is a possible D gene (5 bases). Germline CDR1 MNHNS, CDR2 SASEGT. CDR3 length: 14 residues. V gave up 4 bases and J gave up 0 bases, with 9 bases separating them.